A selection of T cell receptor beta chains follows, all from one sample in a study of Ad26.COV2.S vaccination and SARS-CoV-2 variants. Here immunoSEQ multiplex PCR was the method, and the copy in TCRdb shows in-frame clones only, minus some. Of 300,000 to 400,000 clones listed, around 88% are singletons. The sample was peripheral blood, taken in a trial of Ad26.COV2.S vaccine versus placebo. These receptors came from a person aged 18 to 65 who received the Ad26.COV2.S COVID-19 vaccine or a placebo. Each CDR3 is given with its conserved first and last residue. Each record gives: CDR3 protein, CDR3 DNA, D gene, V gene, clone size, CDR3 length, J gene. The D gene is left open where the match is weak. Clone size is given for some rows only: seen once, a few or many times, or a class if the clone is expanded.

CASSYSSPNEQFF,TGTGCCAGCAGTTACTCTTCGCCGAATGAGCAGTTCTTC,.,TRBV6-2/TRBV6-3,.,13,TRBJ2-1
CASSGTGTGYTEAFF,TGCGCCAGCAGCGGAACCGGGACAGGGTACACTGAAGCTTTCTTT,TRBD1,TRBV5-1,.,15,TRBJ1-1
CASSQTITSGGTDTQYF,TGCGCCAGCAGCCAAACGATTACTAGCGGGGGCACAGATACGCAGTATTTT,TRBD2,TRBV4-1,.,17,TRBJ2-3
CSAGGGNEQFF,TGCAGTGCTGGGGGGGGCAATGAGCAGTTCTTC,TRBD2,TRBV20-1,once,11,TRBJ2-1
CASSIGKGSSYEQYF,TGTGCCAGTAGTATTGGTAAAGGGAGCTCCTACGAGCAGTACTTC,.,TRBV19,many,15,TRBJ2-7
CASSLDSGRYNEQFF,TGCGCCAGCAGCTTGGATAGCGGGAGATACAATGAGCAGTTCTTC,TRBD2,TRBV5-1,.,15,TRBJ2-1
CATSRALGTGGATDTQYF,TGTGCCACCAGCAGGGCCCTAGGGACAGGGGGGGCTACAGATACGCAGTATTTT,TRBD1,TRBV15,once,18,TRBJ2-3
CASSSPTGYTF,TGTGCCAGCAGCTCCCCAACTGGCTACACCTTC,.,TRBV7-8,few,11,TRBJ1-2
CASSQGLAGVHYNEQFF,TGTGCCAGCAGCCAGGGACTAGCGGGAGTTCACTACAATGAGCAGTTCTTC,TRBD2,TRBV3-1/TRBV3-2,.,17,TRBJ2-1
CASRTSVGTDTQYF,TGTGCCAGCAGGACTAGCGTCGGCACAGATACGCAGTATTTT,TRBD2,TRBV7-2,.,14,TRBJ2-3
CASSGTVFNQPQHF,TGTGCCAGTAGTGGGACAGTTTTCAATCAGCCCCAGCATTTT,TRBD1,TRBV19,.,14,TRBJ1-5
CASSPPTTGRYGYTF,TGTGCCAGCTCACCACCAACGACAGGGAGGTATGGCTACACCTTC,TRBD1,TRBV18,few,15,TRBJ1-2
CASSTTGPATNEKLFF,TGTGCCAGCAGCACCACAGGGCCTGCAACTAATGAAAAACTGTTTTTT,.,TRBV7-2,.,16,TRBJ1-4
CAWSPGSPYEQYF,TGTGCCTGGAGCCCAGGGTCCCCCTACGAGCAGTACTTC,.,TRBV30,.,13,TRBJ2-7
CASSQDWLVNTEAFF,TGTGCCAGCAGCCAAGATTGGCTCGTGAACACTGAAGCTTTCTTT,.,TRBV14,.,15,TRBJ1-1
CASSLEVVFTEAFF,TGTGCCAGCAGCTTAGAAGTTGTGTTCACTGAAGCTTTCTTT,.,TRBV7-2,.,14,TRBJ1-1